These 10 T cell receptor beta chains share one sample of origin, sequenced in a study of blood T cell repertoires in COVID-19. Only in-frame clones appear in the TCRdb table, and some are missing; sequencing was by immunoSEQ multiplex PCR. The data contain some 200,000 clones, approximately 89% of them singletons. The sequencing input was peripheral blood. The receptors stem from a man aged 35-49 years with active or convalescent COVID-19.

The CDR3 DNA is TGTGCCAGCAGGGGTTTCAATGGACAGAGCTCCGACAACTATGGCTACACCTTC. Translated, it gives CASRGFNGQSSDNYGYTF. The V and J genes are TRBV9 and TRBJ1-2, with D tentatively TRBD1 (6 bases). Per the germline V gene, CDR1 is SGDLS and CDR2 is YYNGEE. V was cut by 5 bases and J by 2 bases, with 25 bases left in between. This CDR3 is 18 amino acids long.

This sequence joins TRBV13 and TRBJ2-1; 10 positions match TRBD2. V was pared by 5 bases and J by 6 bases, with 7 bases of the junction left unmatched. Germline-derived CDR1 and CDR2 are PRHDT and FYEKMQ (reference sequence). The CDR3 length is 15 residues. The CDR3 coding sequence is TGTGCCAGCAGCGCTAGCGGGGGAGACCTCAATGAGCAGTTCTTC. The encoded protein is CASSASGGDLNEQFF.

Concerning this clone: Within the sample, other DNA sequences also encode this same CDR3. The V gene is TRBV12-3 or TRBV12-4, the J gene TRBJ1-2, with D hard to call. Trimming removed 0 bases at V and 1 base at J, with 3 bases between. The CDR3 has 13 residues. The CDR3 sequence is CASSLAGNYGYTF. CDR3 in DNA: TGTGCCAGCAGTTTAGCCGGTAACTATGGCTACACCTTC.

This rearrangement joins TRBV28 to TRBJ1-5; 11 nucleotides line up with TRBD1. V shed 4 bases, J shed 0 bases, and the junction held 8 bases outside the gene matches. From germline, CDR1 is MDHEN and CDR2 SYDVKM. CDR3 length: 18 amino acids. In nucleotides, the CDR3 is TGTGCCAGCAGTTCGCGGGACAGGGGGGGTTATAGCAATCAGCCCCAGCATTTT. This encodes CASSSRDRGGYSNQPQHF.

The CDR3 spells CASSQGQLNYGYTF. The CDR3 coding sequence is TGTGCCAGCAGCCAAGGACAGCTAAACTATGGCTACACCTTC. V is TRBV14 and J is TRBJ1-2, with D possibly TRBD1 on 5 matching bases. The V gene lost 1 base and the J gene lost 2 bases, with 8 bases spanning the gap. The CDR3 totals 14 residues. Germline CDR1 is SGHDN and CDR2 is FVKESK. Complete variable domain (other parts from reference TRBV14 and TRBJ1-2): EAGVTQFPSHSVIEKGQTVTLRCDPISGHDNLYWYRRVMGKEIKFLLHFVKESKQDESGMPNNRFLAERTGGTYSTLKVQPAELEDSGVYFCASSQGQLNYGYTFGSGTRLTVV.

The chain combines TRBV6-5 with TRBJ1-6; D unclear. The CDR3 is 16 amino acids. Germline V gene sequence: CDR1 MNHEY, CDR2 SVGAGI. V was pared by 0 bases and J by 7 bases, with 13 bases between. The CDR3 DNA sequence: TGTGCCAGCAGTTACTCGCACCAGGCTCGAAATTCACCCCTCCACTTT. This encodes CASSYSHQARNSPLHF.

The rearrangement joins TRBV28 to TRBJ1-2; 7 bases align to TRBD1. The V segment lost 3 bases and the J segment 2 bases; nucleotides outside the gene matches: 3. The length of the CDR3 is 14 residues. Germline V gene data show CDR1 as MDHEN and CDR2 as SYDVKM. This CDR3 reads CASSLGQTNYGYTF. The CDR3 bases are TGTGCCAGCAGTTTGGGACAGACGAACTATGGCTACACCTTC.

The chain carries TRBV5-1 and TRBJ2-7; D perhaps matches TRBD1 (5 bases). This CDR3 comprises 15 residues. Germline V lookup: CDR1 SGHRS, CDR2 YFSETQ. V lost 4 bases to trimming and J lost 2 bases, with 16 bases between them. CDR3 protein: CASSQQTSGTYEQYF. The CDR3 DNA reads as TGCGCCAGCAGCCAACAGACCTCAGGGACCTACGAGCAGTACTTC.

This chain connects TRBV5-1 to TRBJ2-7, with a weak D call TRBD1 (9 bases). This CDR3 region has 15 residues. Germline V gene sequence: CDR1 SGHRS, CDR2 YFSETQ. The V gene lost 1 base and the J gene lost 4 bases, with 15 bases spanning the gap. The CDR3 nucleotides are TGCGCCAGCAGCTTGACAGGGGGCGGGAGGTACGAGCAGTACTTC. It yields the protein CASSLTGGGRYEQYF.

The chain has TRBV5-4 and TRBJ2-5, with TRBD2 matching over 8 bases. This CDR3 region has 14 residues. Trimming cost V 4 bases and J 5 bases; bases outside gene matches: 7. The germline V gene has CDR1 SGHNT and CDR2 YYREEE (reference sequence). The DNA of the CDR3 is TGTGCCAGCAGCCCAGTTCGGGGGGGGGAGACCCAGTACTTC. Its translation is CASSPVRGGETQYF.